The 27 T cell receptor beta chains in this list originate from one sample, sequenced in a study of blood T cell repertoires in COVID-19. The repertoire was sequenced with immunoSEQ multiplex PCR; TCRdb's copy has only in-frame clones and lacks some. The sample has approximately 220,000 clones, roughly 90% seen once. Sequenced input: peripheral blood. The source of these receptors is a woman aged 45-65 years with acute or convalescent COVID-19.

The J gene is TRBJ2-7, the V gene TRBV7-2, with 9 nucleotides matching TRBD2. The CDR3 spans 14 residues. CDR1 SGHTA and CDR2 FQGNSA come from the germline V gene. With 4 bases clipped from V and 5 bases from J, the junction kept 6 bases outside the gene matches. DNA for the CDR3: TGTGCCAGCAGCTACCGAGGGACTAGCAACGAGCAGTACTTC. Translation: CASSYRGTSNEQYF.

The rearrangement uses TRBV5-6 and TRBJ2-2; TRBD2 matches at 10 bases. This CDR3 spans 16 amino acids. CDR1 SGHDT and CDR2 YYEEEE come from the germline V gene. Trimming at V came to 5 bases and at J to 2 bases, leaving 6 bases not matched to a gene. CDR3 coding DNA: TGTGCCAGCAGACCCGGACTAGCGGAAAACACCGGGGAGCTGTTTTTT. Its translation is CASRPGLAENTGELFF.

The chain uses TRBV7-8 and TRBJ1-5; 7 bases are a match to TRBD1. CDR1 SGHVS and CDR2 FQNEAQ come from the germline V gene. V shed 5 bases and J 0 bases; nucleotides not matched to a gene: 4. This CDR3 has 15 amino acids. CDR3 loop: CASSPQGYSNQPQHF. The CDR3 nucleotides read TGTGCCAGCAGCCCACAGGGGTATAGCAATCAGCCCCAGCATTTT.

The J gene is TRBJ1-3, the V gene TRBV12-3 or TRBV12-4; unclear D gene. Trimming took 3 bases from V and 7 from J, leaving 7 bases between them. This CDR3 spans 12 amino acids. Here the CDR3 DNA reads TGTGCCAGCAGTTTGCGTTGGAACACCATATATTTT. This translates into CASSLRWNTIYF.

The gene calls are TRBV5-1 and TRBJ2-1, with D tentatively TRBD2 (5 bases). Trimming removed 1 base at V and 9 bases at J, with 11 bases between. The CDR3 totals 13 residues. CDR1 is SGHRS, CDR2 YFSETQ, per germline. The CDR3 here is CASSLLEGSEQFF. CDR3 nucleotides: TGCGCCAGCAGCTTGTTAGAGGGTAGTGAGCAGTTCTTC.

This CDR3 is CASSLRQGGTYEQYF. CDR3 DNA: TGTGCCAGCAGCCTTCGGCAGGGAGGGACCTACGAGCAGTACTTC. The rearrangement uses TRBV6-2 or TRBV6-3 and TRBJ2-7; 7 nucleotides align to TRBD2. The CDR3 runs to 15 residues. CDR1 is MNHEY, CDR2 SVGEGT, per germline. Trimming removed 6 bases from V and 2 bases from J; junction bases left unmatched: 10.

The chain joins TRBV5-1 to TRBJ1-6; 11 bases line up with TRBD1. This CDR3 is 18 amino acids long. The germline gives CDR1 SGHRS, CDR2 YFSETQ. V dropped 6 bases and J dropped 5; count of bases not matched to a gene: 13. The CDR3 coding sequence is TGCGCCAGCAACTTCAGGGACAGGGGGTCCTTAAATAATTCACCCCTCCACTTT. Protein: CASNFRDRGSLNNSPLHF. Variable domain in full (rest from reference TRBV5-1 and TRBJ1-6): KAGVTQTPRYLIKTRGQQVTLSCSPISGHRSVSWYQQTPGQGLQFLFEYFSETQRNKGNFPGRFSGRQFSNSRSEMNVSTLELGDSALYLCASNFRDRGSLNNSPLHFGNGTRLTVT.

The rearrangement uses TRBV5-1 and TRBJ2-3, with a possible D match to TRBD2 (5 bases). V dropped 0 bases and J dropped 2 bases, with 13 bases sitting between them. CDR1 is SGHRS, CDR2 YFSETQ, per germline. The CDR3 sequence is 16 residues long. CDR3 DNA sequence: TGCGCCAGCAGCTTGGCTCCTAGCTTAATCACAGATACGCAGTATTTT. This encodes CASSLAPSLITDTQYF.

V usage is TRBV20-1 and J usage is TRBJ2-7; perhaps TRBD1 as D (5 bases). The CDR3 is made up of 11 amino acids. Germline V CDR1 and CDR2: DFQATT, SNEGSKA (reference sequence). The V and J ends lost 5 bases and 7 bases respectively, with 12 bases between them. CDR3 sequence reads: CSAHDSLEQYF. In nucleotides, the CDR3 is TGCAGTGCTCATGACAGCCTGGAGCAGTACTTC.

This rearrangement joins TRBV5-1 to TRBJ2-3, with D possibly matching TRBD1 (6 bases). The CDR3 is 15 residues long. V was pared by 0 bases and J by 5 bases, with 13 bases between. CDR1 and CDR2 (germline): SGHRS, YFSETQ. The CDR3 reads CASSLARQGQDTQYF. The CDR3 DNA sequence: TGCGCCAGCAGCTTGGCCCGGCAGGGGCAAGATACGCAGTATTTT.

V gene TRBV5-1 combines with J gene TRBJ1-2; unclear D gene. The CDR3 extends over 14 amino acids. Germline V gene data show CDR1 as SGHRS and CDR2 as YFSETQ. V dropped 0 bases and J dropped 0 bases, with 6 bases sitting between them. CDR3 DNA sequence: TGCGCCAGCAGCTTGGAAAGAGCTAACTATGGCTACACCTTC. It translates to CASSLERANYGYTF. The whole variable domain, filled in from reference TRBV5-1 and TRBJ1-2, reads KAGVTQTPRYLIKTRGQQVTLSCSPISGHRSVSWYQQTPGQGLQFLFEYFSETQRNKGNFPGRFSGRQFSNSRSEMNVSTLELGDSALYLCASSLERANYGYTFGSGTRLTVV.

This rearrangement joins TRBV19 to TRBJ2-1; 7 bases line up with TRBD2. V dropped 6 bases and J dropped 6; count of bases not matched to a gene: 17. The CDR3 spans 17 residues. CDR1 and CDR2 from the germline V gene are LNHDA and SQIVND (reference sequence). The CDR3 DNA follows: TGTGCCAGTAGAAAGGGACCAGGTCTAGCGGCCGGCAATGAGCAGTTCTTC. Translated, it gives CASRKGPGLAAGNEQFF.

This chain connects TRBV18 to TRBJ2-3; TRBD2 agrees at 8 bases. The CDR3 loop spans 17 amino acids. With V trimmed by 5 bases and J by 2 bases, 12 bases remained unmatched. Germline lookup yields CDR1 KGHSH and CDR2 LQKENI. The CDR3 spells CASSSSFSGTLTDTQYF. The DNA of the CDR3 is TGTGCCAGCTCATCTTCTTTTAGCGGGACGCTCACAGATACGCAGTATTTT.

The chain joins TRBV10-3 to TRBJ2-7; TRBD1 might be the D (6 bases). This CDR3 contains 13 residues. V was pared by 3 bases and J by 7 bases, with 13 bases between. In germline, CDR1 is ENHRY, CDR2 SYGVKD. The CDR3 loop is CAISDRGLKEQYF. The CDR3 coding sequence is TGTGCCATCAGTGACAGGGGCCTGAAGGAGCAGTACTTC.

Only a few counts were recorded for this clone. The chain joins TRBV5-1 to TRBJ2-3; TRBD2 agrees at 7 bases. Trimming removed 4 bases from V and 4 bases from J; junction bases left unmatched: 6. Germline V gives CDR1 SGHRS, CDR2 YFSETQ. CDR3 size: 14 residues. As DNA, the CDR3 is TGCGCCAGCAGCATAGGACTAGTCGCAGATACGCAGTATTTT. It encodes CASSIGLVADTQYF.

The chain employs TRBV7-2 and TRBJ2-7; possibly TRBD2 for D (5 bases). In germline, CDR1 is SGHTA, CDR2 FQGNSA. The V end was cut by 6 bases, the J end by 6 bases, with 15 bases between. The CDR3 loop spans 13 amino acids. The CDR3 sequence: CASRLGPLGEQYF. The CDR3 nucleotides read TGTGCCAGCAGGCTGGGCCCACTAGGCGAGCAGTACTTC. Supplemented by reference TRBV7-2 and TRBJ2-7, the full variable domain reads GAGVSQSPSNKVTEKGKDVELRCDPISGHTALYWYRQSLGQGLEFLIYFQGNSAPDKSGLPSDRFSAERTGGSVSTLTIQRTQQEDSAVYLCASRLGPLGEQYFGPGTRLTVT.

This rearrangement joins TRBV4-3 to TRBJ2-5; TRBD2 agrees at 11 bases. The V gene's germline CDR1 is LGHNA and CDR2 YSLEER. This CDR3 contains 15 residues. V shed 3 bases, J shed 5 bases, and the junction held 5 bases outside the gene matches. CDR3 coding DNA: TGCGCCAGCAGCCATGATAGCGGGGGGGCTGAGACCCAGTACTTC. Translating it yields CASSHDSGGAETQYF.

The genes are TRBV25-1 and TRBJ1-4; D not certain. Per germline, CDR1 MGHDK and CDR2 SYGVNS. Trimming left V 3 bases short and J 7 bases short, with 15 bases between. This CDR3 comprises 15 residues. The CDR3 loop is CASSDLRGRGEKLFF. DNA for the CDR3: TGTGCCAGCAGTGACCTTAGAGGACGGGGTGAAAAACTGTTTTTT.

The chain combines TRBV29-1 with TRBJ2-4; possible D gene TRBD2, 6 bases. The V and J ends lost 6 bases and 6 bases respectively, with 15 bases between them. The CDR3 consists of 13 residues. In germline, CDR1 is SQVTM, CDR2 ANQGSEA. In nucleotides, the CDR3 is TGCAGCGTCGGGACGGGGGATGGAAACATTCAGTACTTC. Translated, it gives CSVGTGDGNIQYF.

The chain has TRBV15 and TRBJ1-1; possible D gene TRBD1, 5 bases. The CDR3 spans 13 residues. Per the germline V gene, CDR1 is LNHNV and CDR2 is YYDKDF (reference sequence). V shed 0 bases and J shed 3 bases, with 5 bases lying between them. The CDR3 loop is CATSREQDTEAFF. The DNA for the CDR3 is TGTGCCACCAGCAGAGAACAGGACACTGAAGCTTTCTTT.

The DNA of the CDR3 is TGTGCCAGCAGTTTAAGGGGGTCGACTGAAGCTTTCTTT. It codes for CASSLRGSTEAFF. The gene calls are TRBV12-3 or TRBV12-4 and TRBJ1-1; tentative D call: TRBD1 (6 bases). The CDR3 has 13 residues. Trimming stripped 2 bases from V and 5 bases from J, with 9 bases between.

This clone appeared a single time. The chain uses TRBV7-9 and TRBJ1-2; 7 bases are shared with TRBD1. The V gene's germline CDR1 is SEHNR and CDR2 FQNEAQ (reference sequence). The ends lost 3 bases at V and 6 bases at J; junction bases unmatched: 4. The CDR3 runs 13 residues. The DNA of the CDR3 is TGTGCCAGCAGCTTTGGACAGGATGATGGCTACACCTTC. It codes for CASSFGQDDGYTF.

The V gene is TRBV19, the J gene TRBJ1-5, with D possibly matching TRBD1 (6 bases). From germline, CDR1 is LNHDA and CDR2 SQIVND (reference sequence). The CDR3 extends over 16 amino acids. Trimming took off 4 bases at V and 1 base at J, with 14 bases between the two ends. CDR3 coding DNA: TGTGCCAGTAGTACAAAACAGGGTAGGAGCAATCAGCCCCAGCATTTT. Amino acids: CASSTKQGRSNQPQHF.

V and J are TRBV27 and TRBJ1-2; 7 nucleotides line up with TRBD1. CDR1 MNHEY and CDR2 SMNVEV come from the germline V gene (reference sequence). The CDR3 is 17 amino acids. V trimming: 10 bases; J trimming: 3 bases; junction bases outside the gene matches: 20. This CDR3 is CATLSFPWDSPDYGYTF. The DNA of the CDR3 is TGTGCCACCCTCTCCTTCCCCTGGGACAGCCCCGACTATGGCTACACCTTC.

J is TRBJ1-1 and V is TRBV24-1, with D possibly TRBD1 on 5 matching bases. V shed 5 bases and J shed 5 bases, with 11 bases lying between them. The CDR3 loop spans 13 amino acids. The germline gives CDR1 KGHDR, CDR2 SFDVKD. CDR3 sequence (DNA): TGTGCCACCAGTGGGGGGGAGTATACTGAAGCTTTCTTT. Residues: CATSGGEYTEAFF.

The CDR3 nucleotides read TGTGCCAGCAGCTTGTACTTCTCGGACAGGGGAAATACTGAAGCTTTCTTT. This encodes CASSLYFSDRGNTEAFF. V and J are TRBV5-6 and TRBJ1-1; 9 bases fit TRBD1. This CDR3 spans 17 amino acids. Trimming removed 1 base from V and 5 bases from J; junction bases left unmatched: 12. From germline, CDR1 is SGHDT and CDR2 YYEEEE.

Regarding this clone: A clone one base away is much larger, so this may be a read error. The chain uses TRBV7-9 and TRBJ2-3; D is unclear. The ends were cut back, 1 base at V and 4 bases at J, with 3 bases in the middle. CDR1 SEHNR and CDR2 FQNEAQ come from the germline V gene (reference sequence). CDR3 length: 12 amino acids. CDR3 amino acids: CASSLVADTQYF. The CDR3 nucleotides read TGTGCCAGCAGCTTAGTAGCAGATACGCAGTATTTT.